Detailed here is one T cell receptor beta chain. Its antigen is not identified. Donors uniformly comprised healthy Caucasians. The CDR3 is 16 amino acids. The V end lost 1 base, the J end lost 7 bases, and 20 bases lay between the germline ends. Germline values: CDR1 DFQATT, CDR2 SNEGSKA (reference sequence). These data come from a study of identical twins. Notes on the study in general: There were fewer insertions in abundant cord blood beta clonotypes, but memory repertoires showed no such pattern. The same donors were not followed; conclusions instead depended on cross-sectional statistical analysis.

One entry per CDR3 protein results from TCRdb running MiXCR on the 5' RACE reads. The sample holds around 1.7 million distinct CDR3 sequences, under 35% seen once. Input material: cord blood. This chain links TRBV20-1 with TRBJ2-1; D might be TRBD1 or TRBD2, each matching 5 bases. The sequence was obtained from a newborn girl in good health. This chain's CDR3 is CSARVVPGTTSNEQFF. CDR3 in DNA: TGCAGTGCTAGAGTGGTCCCTGGGACGACCTCTAATGAGCAGTTCTTC.